What follows is one T cell receptor beta chain and its context. This record belongs to a study of blood T cell dynamics during melanoma immunotherapy. Study-level background: First-line therapy was either pembrolizumab or nivolumab with ipilimumab for metastatic melanoma.

Germline assignment: CDR1 SGHDN and CDR2 FVKESK. The CDR3 covers 14 residues. Trimming removed 1 base from V and 8 bases from J, with 9 bases in between. Method: immunoSEQ multiplex PCR; TCRdb's copy keeps in-frame clones and lacks some. The sample holds 3,500 to 5,000 clones, 88% seen once. Time point here: week 3, after first cycle of checkpoint inhibitor. Here the sequenced sample was blood, taken from a patient treated with checkpoint blockade. This receptor was identified in a human donor with melanoma. This chain uses TRBV14 with TRBJ1-6; weak D call: TRBD1 (5 bases). The CDR3 sequence is CASSQGREYSPLHF. The CDR3 bases are TGTGCCAGCAGCCAAGGCAGGGAGTATTCACCCCTCCACTTT.